The next 10 T cell receptor beta chains were all read from a single sample in a study of T cells after yellow fever vaccination. TCRdb independently ran MiXCR on the 5' RACE reads; one entry per CDR3 protein. In the table there are about 300,000 distinct CDR3 sequences, around 7% of which are singletons. The source material was PBMCs, sampled 45 days after the first yellow fever vaccination. Every receptor here comes from a man aged 18 to 35 who received the YFV17D yellow fever vaccine.

This clonotype was picked up a small number of times. This chain joins TRBV5-1 and TRBJ2-5, with D perhaps matching TRBD1 (5 bases). CDR3 size: 15 residues. Trimming took 2 bases from V and 0 from J, leaving 11 bases between them. Germline V gene sequence: CDR1 SGHRS, CDR2 YFSETQ. The CDR3: CASSFNRNNQETQYF. CDR3 coding DNA: TGCGCCAGCAGCTTCAACAGGAACAACCAAGAGACCCAGTACTTC.

The chain has TRBV5-1 and TRBJ2-1; 8 bases agree with TRBD2. Trimming removed 0 bases from V and 8 bases from J; junction bases left unmatched: 10. Germline CDR1 reads SGHRS; CDR2 reads YFSETQ. The CDR3 is 16 amino acids. CDR3 residues: CASSLETSGPDHEQFF. The DNA of the CDR3 is TGCGCCAGCAGCTTGGAAACTAGCGGACCCGACCATGAGCAGTTCTTC.

This clonotype was seen repeatedly, ten times or more. The chain's CDR3 is CASSRDRDKQYF. The DNA for the CDR3 is TGTGCCAGCAGCCGAGACAGGGACAAGCAGTACTTC. The chain recombines TRBV12-3 or TRBV12-4 with TRBJ2-7, with 7 bases lining up with TRBD1. There are 12 residues in the CDR3. The V gene end was trimmed by 6 bases and the J gene end by 8 bases; junction bases not matched to a gene: 7.

This clonotype was seen many times. V usage is TRBV20-1 and J usage is TRBJ2-5, with TRBD1 as a possible D gene (6 bases). There are 15 residues in the CDR3. Germline V gene lookup returns CDR1 DFQATT and CDR2 SNEGSKA (reference sequence). V lost 6 bases and J 5 bases, leaving 22 bases between the germline ends. CDR3 coding DNA: TGCAGTGCCCCCCCAGGGGCAGGCGGACGGGAGACCCAGTACTTC. It codes for CSAPPGAGGRETQYF.

This clonotype was seen only a few times. The chain joins TRBV5-1 to TRBJ1-2, with 8 bases that match TRBD1. CDR1 and CDR2 (germline): SGHRS, YFSETQ. V was pared by 0 bases and J by 0 bases, with 10 bases of the junction left unmatched. The CDR3 loop spans 18 amino acids. In DNA form, the CDR3 reads TGCGCCAGCAGCTTGGTTTGGACAGGGAGTTCGTCTAACTATGGCTACACCTTC. Protein product: CASSLVWTGSSSNYGYTF.

In this sample, this clonotype turned up a few times. V gene TRBV7-3 combines with J gene TRBJ1-2, with TRBD1 as a possible D gene (5 bases). Trimming stripped 6 bases from V and 4 bases from J, with 15 bases between. The CDR3 has 14 amino acids. Germline V CDR1 and CDR2: SGHTA, FQGTGA. The CDR3 region is CASSGGGNSYGYTF. The DNA of the CDR3 is TGTGCCAGCAGTGGGGGTGGCAATAGCTATGGCTACACCTTC.

Only a few counts were recorded for this clonotype. This chain connects TRBV7-2 to TRBJ2-1; D gene uncertain. This CDR3 contains 14 residues. Germline-derived CDR1 and CDR2 are SGHTA and FQGNSA. The V gene lost 5 bases and the J gene lost 11 bases, with 19 bases spanning the gap. The CDR3 is CASSPDLRLTKQFF. DNA of the CDR3: TGTGCCAGCAGCCCTGACCTTAGGCTTACGAAGCAGTTCTTC.

This clonotype was counted a few times. The rearrangement joins TRBV5-1 to TRBJ2-1; the D gene could be TRBD1 or TRBD2 (5 bases each). Looked up from germline, CDR1 is SGHRS and CDR2 is YFSETQ. The V gene lost 5 bases and the J gene lost 9 bases, with 21 bases spanning the gap. The CDR3 length is 15 residues. The CDR3 spells CASSPVGRAGGEQFF. The DNA of the CDR3 is TGCGCCAGCAGTCCGGTGGGCAGGGCGGGCGGTGAGCAGTTCTTC.

The chain combines TRBV28 with TRBJ2-7; TRBD2 might be the D (6 bases). CDR3 length: 12 amino acids. Trimming pared 3 bases from V and 6 bases from J, leaving 9 bases between. Looked up from germline, CDR1 is MDHEN and CDR2 is SYDVKM. The DNA for the CDR3 is TGTGCCAGCAGTTTTCAGGGAGGCGAGCAGTACGTC. Translated, it gives CASSFQGGEQYV.

The chain uses TRBV7-2 and TRBJ1-6; D uncertain. This CDR3 has 11 residues. Trimming removed 8 bases from V and 12 bases from J, with 11 bases in between. CDR1 SGHTA and CDR2 FQGNSA come from the germline V gene. The CDR3 coding sequence is TGTGCCAGCGGTTCCGGGAGACCCCTCCACTTT. Translated, it gives CASGSGRPLHF.